This T cell receptor beta chain came from a study of cytomegalovirus exposure and HLA in healthy donors. TCRdb's copy holds only in-frame clones and misses some; the assay was immunoSEQ multiplex PCR. Of approximately 44,000 clones in the sample, about 90% are singletons; the top ten hold about 6.7%. The sequence derives from a woman under 40 in good health and CMV-seronegative. Sequencing used PBMCs.

The CDR3 nucleotides are TGCGCCAGCAGCTTATCGACAGGGTATGAGCAGTTCTTC. Its protein product is CASSLSTGYEQFF. V and J are TRBV5-1 and TRBJ2-1; 7 nucleotides align to TRBD1. This CDR3 has 13 residues. Trimming took 2 bases from V and 8 from J; bases not matched to a gene: 4. Germline CDR1 SGHRS, CDR2 YFSETQ.